Following are 2 T cell receptor beta chains from one sample sequenced in a study of T cell changes during pregnancy in multiple sclerosis. Assay: immunoSEQ multiplex PCR; the TCRdb copy retains only in-frame clones and omits some. The table lists around 33,000 clones, 70% to 90% of them singletons, with around 3.4% in the top ten. The material was CD8+ T cells from peripheral blood mononuclear cells, obtained in the third trimester of pregnancy. All receptors derive from a female donor with multiple sclerosis, enrolled in a pregnancy study.

The genes are TRBV7-9 and TRBJ1-1; 9 bases fit TRBD1. Germline-derived CDR1 and CDR2 are SEHNR and FQNEAQ (reference sequence). This CDR3 spans 15 amino acids. V dropped 4 bases and J dropped 3; count of bases not matched to a gene: 6. The CDR3 nucleotides read TGTGCCAGCAGCTCCCAAGGGACAGGGTACACTGAAGCTTTCTTT. Translation: CASSSQGTGYTEAFF. Combining the CDR3 with reference TRBV7-9 and TRBJ1-1 gives the whole variable domain DTGVSQNPRHKITKRGQNVTFRCDPISEHNRLYWYRQTLGQGPEFLTYFQNEAQLEKSRLLSDRFSAERPKGSFSTLEIQRTEQGDSAMYLCASSSQGTGYTEAFFGQGTRLTVV.

The rearrangement links TRBV7-9 to TRBJ1-3; 7 nucleotides agree with TRBD1. V lost 6 bases and J lost 0; bases outside the gene matches: 5. Germline V gene sequence: CDR1 SEHNR, CDR2 FQNEAQ (reference sequence). This CDR3 region has 15 residues. CDR3 sequence (DNA): TGTGCCAGCAGACGAGGACAGGACTCTGGAAACACCATATATTTT. This translates into CASRRGQDSGNTIYF.